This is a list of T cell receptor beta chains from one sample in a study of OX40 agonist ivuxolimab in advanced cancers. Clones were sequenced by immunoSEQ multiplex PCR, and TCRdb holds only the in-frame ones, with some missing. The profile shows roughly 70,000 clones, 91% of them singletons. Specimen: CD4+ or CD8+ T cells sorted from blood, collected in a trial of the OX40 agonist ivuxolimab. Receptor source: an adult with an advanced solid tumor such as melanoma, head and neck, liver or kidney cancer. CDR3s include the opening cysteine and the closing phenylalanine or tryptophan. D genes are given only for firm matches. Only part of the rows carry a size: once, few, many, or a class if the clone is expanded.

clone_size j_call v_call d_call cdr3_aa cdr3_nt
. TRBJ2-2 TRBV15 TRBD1 CATSRVDRDTGELFF TGTGCCACCAGCAGAGTGGACAGGGATACCGGGGAGCTGTTTTTT
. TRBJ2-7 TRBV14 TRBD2 CASSHNGLGYEQYF TGTGCCAGCAGCCATAATGGACTAGGCTACGAGCAGTACTTC
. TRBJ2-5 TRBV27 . CASSWDPKGTQYF TGTGCCAGCAGCTGGGACCCGAAAGGGACCCAGTACTTC
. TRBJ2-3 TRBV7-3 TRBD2 CASSPGLAGGRGHTDTQYF TGTGCCAGCAGCCCCGGACTAGCGGGAGGCCGTGGGCACACAGATACGCAGTATTTT
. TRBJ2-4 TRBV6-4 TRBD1 CASMWGNTGGVPKNIQYF TGTGCCAGCATGTGGGGAAATACAGGGGGCGTTCCCAAAAACATTCAGTACTTC
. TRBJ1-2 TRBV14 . CASSQDSVYGYTF TGTGCCAGCAGCCAGGACAGCGTCTATGGCTACACCTTC
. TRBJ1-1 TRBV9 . CASSVIGSDTEAFF TGTGCCAGCAGCGTAATTGGGTCGGACACTGAAGCTTTCTTT
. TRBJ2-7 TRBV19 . CASGTHEQYF TGTGCCAGTGGCACCCACGAGCAGTACTTC
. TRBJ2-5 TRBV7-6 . CASSLDPGWETQYF TGTGCCAGCAGCTTAGATCCAGGGTGGGAGACCCAGTACTTC
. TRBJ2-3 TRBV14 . CASSQRSIQRGADTQYF TGTGCCAGCAGCCAACGTTCCATACAACGAGGGGCAGATACGCAGTATTTT
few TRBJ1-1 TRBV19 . CASSPTPPRILKLSTEAFF TGTGCCAGTAGTCCCACCCCACCTCGGATACTGAAGTTGAGCACTGAAGCTTTCTTT
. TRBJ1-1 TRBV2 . CASSAGRITEAFF TGTGCCAGCAGTGCGGGACGGATCACTGAAGCTTTCTTT
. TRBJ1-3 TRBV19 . CASAATRLSGNTIYF TGTGCCAGTGCGGCGACACGACTCTCTGGAAACACCATATATTTT
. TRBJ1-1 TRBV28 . CASSLGGVSTEAFF TGTGCCAGCAGTTTAGGGGGGGTATCCACTGAAGCTTTCTTT
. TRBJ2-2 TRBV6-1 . CASSEVGNTGELFF TGTGCCAGCAGTGAAGTGGGGAACACCGGGGAGCTGTTTTTT
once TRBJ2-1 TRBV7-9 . CASSLAFGGISYNEQFF TGTGCCAGCAGCTTAGCTTTCGGCGGGATCTCCTACAATGAGCAGTTCTTC
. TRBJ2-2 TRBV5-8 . CASSLGTGQSTGELFF TGTGCCAGCAGCTTGGGTACAGGCCAATCCACCGGGGAGCTGTTTTTT
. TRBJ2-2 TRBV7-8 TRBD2 CASSFGRLAIANTGELFF TGTGCCAGCAGCTTTGGTAGACTAGCAATCGCGAACACCGGGGAGCTGTTTTTT
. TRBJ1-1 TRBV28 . CASKGGGNTEAFF TGTGCCAGCAAGGGTGGAGGGAACACTGAAGCTTTCTTT
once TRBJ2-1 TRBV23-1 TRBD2 CASSHGRPSYNEQFF TGCGCCAGCAGTCACGGGAGGCCCTCCTACAATGAGCAGTTCTTC
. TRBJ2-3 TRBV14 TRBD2 CASSPVPSGLANADTQYF TGTGCCAGCAGCCCTGTACCCTCGGGACTAGCGAATGCAGATACGCAGTATTTT
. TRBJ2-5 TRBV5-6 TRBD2 CASSSPPPGIRGGETQYF TGTGCCAGCAGCTCCCCACCTCCGGGAATCCGGGGGGGGGAGACCCAGTACTTC
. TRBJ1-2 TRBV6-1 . CASSDHNYGYTF TGTGCCAGCAGTGATCACAACTATGGCTACACCTTC
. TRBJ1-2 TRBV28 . CASSFHPSGSNYGYTF TGTGCCAGCAGTTTCCACCCCTCGGGCTCTAACTATGGCTACACCTTC
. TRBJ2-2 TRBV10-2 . CASSEWDWSGELFF TGCGCCAGCAGTGAGTGGGACTGGTCCGGGGAGCTGTTTTTT
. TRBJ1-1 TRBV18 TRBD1 CASSPGRGQSEAFF TGTGCCAGCTCACCAGGCAGGGGGCAGTCTGAAGCTTTCTTT
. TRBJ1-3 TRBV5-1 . CASSPEGGGGNTIYF TGCGCCAGCAGCCCAGAGGGGGGCGGTGGAAACACCATATATTTT
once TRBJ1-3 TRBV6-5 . CASSSAASGNTIYF TGTGCCAGCAGTTCCGCCGCCTCTGGAAACACCATATATTTT
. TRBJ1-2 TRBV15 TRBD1 CAIGDRVGYGYTF TGTGCCATCGGGGACAGGGTAGGCTATGGCTACACCTTC
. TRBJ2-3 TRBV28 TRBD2 CASSRTSGRTDTQYF TGTGCCAGCAGTCGGACTAGCGGGAGAACAGATACGCAGTATTTT
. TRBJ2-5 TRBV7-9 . CASSYGGPQQETQYF TGTGCCAGCAGCTACGGAGGTCCCCAACAAGAGACCCAGTACTTC
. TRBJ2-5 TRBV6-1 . CASSGIGRSGETQYF TGTGCCAGCAGTGGGATAGGACGGTCGGGCGAGACCCAGTACTTC
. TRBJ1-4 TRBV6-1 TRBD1 CASREQGEALF TGTGCCAGCAGGGAACAGGGGGAAGCCCTTTTT
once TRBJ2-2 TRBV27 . CASSLRTAPPDTGELFF TGTGCCAGCAGCCTTCGAACAGCTCCCCCAGACACCGGGGAGCTGTTTTTT
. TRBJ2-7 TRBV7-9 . CASTVLGEQYF TGTGCCAGCACCGTCCTCGGCGAGCAGTACTTC
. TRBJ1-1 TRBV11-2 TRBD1 CASSTGQGTEAFF TGTGCCAGCAGCACGGGACAGGGGACTGAAGCTTTCTTT
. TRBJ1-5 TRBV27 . CASSLSGGGVTRQPQHF TGTGCCAGCAGTTTATCGGGAGGGGGGGTCACTCGTCAGCCCCAGCATTTT
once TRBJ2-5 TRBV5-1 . CASKRAQETQYF TGCGCCAGCAAAAGGGCCCAAGAGACCCAGTACTTC
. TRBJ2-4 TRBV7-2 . CASSLLKGDIQYF TGTGCCAGCAGCTTATTGAAGGGGGACATTCAGTACTTC
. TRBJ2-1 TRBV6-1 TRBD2 CASRPGTSGKDEQFF TGTGCCAGCAGACCTGGGACTAGCGGAAAGGATGAGCAGTTCTTC